These T cell receptor beta chains were read from a single sample in a study of blood T cell repertoires in COVID-19. The method was immunoSEQ multiplex PCR; TCRdb's version includes in-frame clones alone and lacks a portion of them. The table includes 100,000 or so clones, about 90% detected once. Sequenced sample: peripheral blood. These receptors were taken from a woman in her forties or fifties in a cohort sampled during active COVID-19. CDR3s include the opening cysteine and the closing phenylalanine or tryptophan. Each record gives: CDR3 protein, CDR3 length, V gene.

CDR3 protein: CASSVSGGSNEQFF
CDR3 length: 14
V gene: TRBV9

CDR3 protein: CASSKDGTGGGNTIYF
CDR3 length: 16
V gene: TRBV21-1

CDR3 protein: CASSLVGGASYNEQFF
CDR3 length: 16
V gene: TRBV5-8

CDR3 protein: CASSPQGYDEKLFF
CDR3 length: 14
V gene: TRBV4-1

CDR3 protein: CASSSSYGGETQYF
CDR3 length: 14
V gene: TRBV6-5

CDR3 protein: CASSFLAGNSGTQYF
CDR3 length: 15
V gene: TRBV7-2

CDR3 protein: CASSLTGNQPQHF
CDR3 length: 13
V gene: TRBV5-8

CDR3 protein: CATSLGRDYEQYF
CDR3 length: 13
V gene: TRBV15

CDR3 protein: CASVRAASYEQYF
CDR3 length: 13
V gene: TRBV28

CDR3 protein: CASSQPGQRLNTEAFF
CDR3 length: 16
V gene: TRBV4-1

CDR3 protein: CASSPGTGTNEQFF
CDR3 length: 14
V gene: TRBV7-6

CDR3 protein: CASNKDRGNSPLHF
CDR3 length: 14
V gene: TRBV19

CDR3 protein: CATSRSSWGGLMAPLHF
CDR3 length: 17
V gene: TRBV15

CDR3 protein: CASSQVGHEQYF
CDR3 length: 12
V gene: TRBV3-1/TRBV3-2

CDR3 protein: CASSFSRQGAGQFF
CDR3 length: 14
V gene: TRBV7-9

CDR3 protein: CSASAGPGGYTF
CDR3 length: 12
V gene: TRBV20-1

CDR3 protein: CASSGTGGEAFF
CDR3 length: 12
V gene: TRBV2

CDR3 protein: CASSVSGNEQFF
CDR3 length: 12
V gene: TRBV2

CDR3 protein: CASRTSLEQYF
CDR3 length: 11
V gene: TRBV6-5

CDR3 protein: CASSLAPDRRLYEQYF
CDR3 length: 16
V gene: TRBV5-1

CDR3 protein: CASSQLGGRELSPLHF
CDR3 length: 16
V gene: TRBV3-1/TRBV3-2

CDR3 protein: CASSLSYNEQFF
CDR3 length: 12
V gene: TRBV28

CDR3 protein: CASSQGTVNEAFF
CDR3 length: 13
V gene: TRBV3-1/TRBV3-2

CDR3 protein: CAWSGFGGGSSGANVLTF
CDR3 length: 18
V gene: TRBV30

CDR3 protein: CASSHRTSGGTSTDTQYF
CDR3 length: 18
V gene: TRBV4-2

CDR3 protein: CASTGLAGNEQFF
CDR3 length: 13
V gene: TRBV2